These 10 T cell receptor beta chains were all obtained from the same sample, sequenced in a study of T-cell memory formation after mild COVID-19. TCRdb analysed the 5' RACE reads with MiXCR anew, one entry per CDR3 protein. The sample holds about 560,000 distinct CDR3 sequences, 15% to 20% seen once. Source material: PBMCs or a T cell subset sorted from them (not recorded which). The source of these receptors is an adult woman who had mild COVID-19 (a few samples of this study predate the infection). Cell type and time point are not known.

This clonotype was counted only a few times. This chain connects TRBV5-1 to TRBJ2-1; D remains ambiguous. The CDR3 is 16 amino acids. Between the trimmed V and J ends, which lost 0 bases and 0 bases, there was a span of 10 bases. Germline V gene sequence: CDR1 SGHRS, CDR2 YFSETQ. The CDR3 is CASSLAPLSSYNEQFF. In DNA form, the CDR3 reads TGCGCCAGCAGCTTGGCACCACTGAGCTCCTACAATGAGCAGTTCTTC. Based on the CDR3 plus reference TRBV5-1 and TRBJ2-1, the full variable domain is KAGVTQTPRYLIKTRGQQVTLSCSPISGHRSVSWYQQTPGQGLQFLFEYFSETQRNKGNFPGRFSGRQFSNSRSEMNVSTLELGDSALYLCASSLAPLSSYNEQFFGPGTRLTVL.

The CDR3 DNA follows: TGTGCCAGCCAAGGGGTTTCGAAGAATTCACCCCTCCACTTT. This encodes CASQGVSKNSPLHF. V usage is TRBV3-1 and J usage is TRBJ1-6; D perhaps matches TRBD1 (5 bases). The CDR3 loop spans 14 amino acids. The V gene lost 8 bases and the J gene lost 7 bases, with 15 bases spanning the gap. Germline-derived CDR1 and CDR2 are LGHDT and YNNKEL (reference sequence).

The genes are TRBV30 and TRBJ2-7; TRBD1 might be the D (6 bases). V dropped 3 bases and J dropped 7 bases, with 10 bases sitting between them. Germline CDR1 is GTSNPN and CDR2 is SVGIG (reference sequence). The CDR3 extends over 11 amino acids. CDR3 region: CAWRDSYEQYF. The DNA of the CDR3 is TGTGCCTGGAGGGACAGCTATGAGCAGTACTTC.

The rearrangement links TRBV5-1 to TRBJ2-3, with D possibly being TRBD1 or TRBD2 (5 bases each). Per the germline V gene, CDR1 is SGHRS and CDR2 is YFSETQ. V lost 5 bases and J lost 0, with 13 bases in between. This CDR3 comprises 15 residues. The CDR3 loop reads CASSSLGPSTDTQYF. The CDR3, as DNA: TGCGCCAGCAGTAGTTTGGGACCTAGCACAGATACGCAGTATTTT.

The rearrangement links TRBV7-6 to TRBJ2-1; 10 bases line up with TRBD2. The CDR3 length is 16 residues. The germline CDR1 and CDR2 sequences are SGHVS and FNYEAQ. V lost 1 base to trimming and J lost 6 bases; unmatched junction nucleotides: 6. CDR3 coding DNA: TGTGCCAGCAGCTTAGTATTGACTAGCGGGCGCAATGAGCAGTTCTTC. Protein sequence: CASSLVLTSGRNEQFF.

The rearrangement uses TRBV19 and TRBJ1-4; a weak D match, TRBD1 (5 bases). V was shortened by 6 bases and J by 5 bases, with 19 bases between the two germline ends. Germline values: CDR1 LNHDA, CDR2 SQIVND (reference sequence). This CDR3 contains 16 residues. This CDR3 is CASSLRGGTVNEKLFF. CDR3 coding DNA: TGTGCCAGTAGCCTACGCGGAGGGACGGTGAATGAAAAACTGTTTTTT. The entire variable domain, with the rest obtained from reference TRBV19 and TRBJ1-4, is as follows: DGGITQSPKYLFRKEGQNVTLSCEQNLNHDAMYWYRQDPGQGLRLIYYSQIVNDFQKGDIAEGYSVSREKKESFPLTVTSAQKNPTAFYLCASSLRGGTVNEKLFFGSGTQLSVL.

This clonotype turned up a few times. V usage is TRBV11-3 and J usage is TRBJ2-1, with D perhaps being TRBD1 or TRBD2 (5 bases each). This CDR3 has 16 residues. Germline CDR1 and CDR2: SGHNT and YENEEA. V was cut by 0 bases and J by 4 bases, with 13 bases left in between. CDR3: CASSLERGTLYNEQFF. CDR3 DNA: TGTGCCAGCAGCTTAGAGAGGGGTACTCTATACAATGAGCAGTTCTTC.

Ten or more counts support this clonotype. The V and J genes are TRBV4-1 and TRBJ1-2; D is uncertain. The CDR3 covers 16 residues. Germline-derived CDR1 and CDR2 are MGHRA and YSYEKL. The V end was cut by 1 base, the J end by 6 bases, with 18 bases between. The DNA of the CDR3 is TGCGCCAGCAGCCAAGCTGCAAGCCCCCTTACCGATGGCTACACCTTC. Translating gives CASSQAASPLTDGYTF.

The chain combines TRBV15 with TRBJ2-1; TRBD2 might be the D (6 bases). Deletions cut 5 bases from V and 4 bases from J, with 15 bases between. Germline lookup yields CDR1 LNHNV and CDR2 YYDKDF (reference sequence). The CDR3 covers 15 residues. CDR3 in amino acids: CATSLGSGGYNEQFF. The CDR3 nucleotides are TGTGCCACCAGCCTGGGGAGCGGAGGGTACAATGAGCAGTTCTTC.

The gene calls are TRBV18 and TRBJ2-7; D may be TRBD2 (5 bases). Germline V gene data show CDR1 as KGHSH and CDR2 as LQKENI. V dropped 1 base and J dropped 3 bases, with 10 bases sitting between them. This CDR3 has 14 amino acids. CDR3 sequence reads: CASSPRGSDYEQYV. For the CDR3, the DNA is TGTGCCAGCTCACCACGAGGGTCGGACTACGAGCAGTACGTC.